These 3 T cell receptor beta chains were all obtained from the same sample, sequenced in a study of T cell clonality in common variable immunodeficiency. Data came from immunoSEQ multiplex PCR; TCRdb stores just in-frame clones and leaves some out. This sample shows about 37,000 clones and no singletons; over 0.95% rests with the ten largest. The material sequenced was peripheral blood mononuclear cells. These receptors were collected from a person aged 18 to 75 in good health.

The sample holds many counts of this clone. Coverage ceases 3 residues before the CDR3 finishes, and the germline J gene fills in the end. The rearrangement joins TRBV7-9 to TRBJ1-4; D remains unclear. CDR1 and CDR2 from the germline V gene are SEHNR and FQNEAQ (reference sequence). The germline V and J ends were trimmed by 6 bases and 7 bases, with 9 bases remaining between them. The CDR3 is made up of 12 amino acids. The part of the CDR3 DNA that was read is TGTGCCAGCAGTCACCGGGGTGAAAAA. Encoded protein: CASSHRGEK. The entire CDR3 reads CASSHRGEKLFF.

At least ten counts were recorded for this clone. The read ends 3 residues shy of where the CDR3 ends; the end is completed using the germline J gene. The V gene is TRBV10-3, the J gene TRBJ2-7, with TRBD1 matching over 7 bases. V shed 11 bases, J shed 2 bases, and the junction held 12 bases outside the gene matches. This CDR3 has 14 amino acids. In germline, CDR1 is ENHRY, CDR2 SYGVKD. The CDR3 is CAGGRGLNPYEQYF. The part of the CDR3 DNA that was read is TGTGCCGGCGGTAGGGGGCTCAACCCCTACGAG.

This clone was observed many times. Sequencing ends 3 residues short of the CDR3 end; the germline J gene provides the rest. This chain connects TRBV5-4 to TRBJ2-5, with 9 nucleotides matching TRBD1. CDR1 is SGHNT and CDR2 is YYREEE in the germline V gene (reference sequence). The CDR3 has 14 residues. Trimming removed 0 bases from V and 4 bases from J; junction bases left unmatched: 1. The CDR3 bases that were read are TGTGCCAGCAGCTTGGCGGACAGGGGAGAGACC. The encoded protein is CASSLADRGET. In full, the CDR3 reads CASSLADRGETQYF.